This T cell receptor beta chain came from a study of human T cells and chemical hapten exposure. The study's findings and limits: With alopecia, donors may have immune responses unlike healthy people's.

Original methodology: Across samples, TCR counts had a median of roughly 97,000 and ranged from 23,224 to 690,600. TCRdb used MiXCR to reprocess the RACE reads, holding one entry per CDR3 protein. The V and J calls and clone size come from TCRdb's table, not from the authors' own analysis. The sample shows about 380,000 distinct CDR3 sequences, about 5.1% of them seen only once. J lost 4 bases, V lost 2 bases, and 15 bases had no gene match. CDR3 length: 19 residues. The time point was: pre-sensitization, week 0. Treatment reported: therapeutic diphenylcyclopropenone sensitization with weekly scalp DPC. This clonotype was picked up many times. Its antigen is currently unknown.

The sequences come from whole blood, collected in connection with sensitization to the hapten diphenylcyclopropenone (DPC). The rearrangement links TRBV12-3 or TRBV12-4 to TRBJ2-4; 9 nucleotides align to TRBD2. This TCR derives from a woman aged 50 to 65 with alopecia areata. Some clones in this sample may be carry-over from other donors' samples. DNA of the CDR3: TGTGCCAGCAGTTTACAAGCGGGGGGTTTTCGGATCTCTAAAAACATTCAGTACTTC. Translation: CASSLQAGGFRISKNIQYF.